A selection of T cell receptor beta chains follows, all from one sample in a study of cytomegalovirus exposure and HLA in healthy donors. Repertoires were generated with immunoSEQ multiplex PCR, while TCRdb's copy carries only in-frame clones and drops some. The repertoire holds 200,000 or so clones, with 60% to 85% as singletons. The sequenced sample was PBMCs. These TCRs come from a man aged 35-49 years in good health and CMV-seronegative. Each CDR3 is given with its conserved first and last residue. The order of the fields is J gene, D gene, V gene, clone size, CDR3 protein, CDR3 DNA. D genes are given only for firm matches. The size field is filled for only some rows; it gives once, few, many or a size class.

>TRBJ2-7|TRBD1|TRBV10-3|once
CAISGSLKRGRDSYEQYF
TGTGCCATCAGCGGTTCTCTGAAAAGGGGGCGAGACTCCTACGAGCAGTACTTC
>TRBJ2-5|TRBD1|TRBV13|-
CASSSLRGQMETQYF
TGTGCCAGCAGCTCCCTCAGGGGGCAGATGGAGACCCAGTACTTC
>TRBJ1-4|-|TRBV9|-
CASSPRPGNEKLFF
TGTGCCAGCAGCCCACGCCCAGGAAATGAAAAACTGTTTTTT
>TRBJ2-5|-|TRBV19|-
CASKPGDGQETQYF
TGTGCCAGTAAACCGGGAGACGGGCAAGAGACCCAGTACTTC
>TRBJ1-4|TRBD1|TRBV18|-
CASSPGTGNEKLFF
TGTGCCAGCTCACCCGGGACAGGGAATGAAAAACTGTTTTTT
>TRBJ1-5|TRBD1|TRBV5-1|-
CASSRTGMDQPQHF
TGCGCCAGCAGCCGGACAGGGATGGATCAGCCCCAGCATTTT
>TRBJ1-5|-|TRBV19|-
CASSIRGASQFQPQHF
TGTGCCAGTAGTATTCGGGGGGCTTCGCAATTTCAGCCCCAGCATTTT
>TRBJ2-1|TRBD2|TRBV19|-
CASSIYGGSAYNEQFF
TGTGCCAGTAGTATCTACGGGGGGTCCGCCTACAATGAGCAGTTCTTC
>TRBJ1-1|-|TRBV4-1|-
CASSHPSGRTEAFF
TGCGCCAGCAGCCACCCCTCAGGGCGTACTGAAGCTTTCTTT
>TRBJ1-3|-|TRBV6-5|-
CASRTDRIGNTIYF
TGTGCCAGCAGGACCGACAGGATAGGAAACACCATATATTTT
>TRBJ1-5|-|TRBV28|-
CASTSPWGTGARQPQHF
TGTGCCAGCACCTCCCCCTGGGGTACTGGGGCCAGGCAGCCCCAGCATTTT
>TRBJ2-2|TRBD1|TRBV2|-
CASRIGQGLAGELFF
TGTGCCAGCAGGATTGGACAGGGGCTTGCCGGGGAGCTGTTTTTT
>TRBJ1-1|-|TRBV9|-
CASSVGRVNTEAFF
TGTGCCAGCAGCGTAGGCAGGGTTAACACTGAAGCTTTCTTT
>TRBJ1-3|TRBD1|TRBV9|-
CASSEGQGKNTIYF
TGTGCCAGCAGCGAGGGACAGGGTAAAAACACCATATATTTT
>TRBJ1-1|TRBD1|TRBV18|once
CASSPATGVRTEAFF
TGTGCCAGTTCACCCGCGACAGGGGTTAGAACTGAAGCTTTCTTT
>TRBJ1-5|-|TRBV19|-
CASSISYPGSANQPQHF
TGTGCCAGTAGTATATCATATCCAGGGTCGGCGAATCAGCCCCAGCATTTT
>TRBJ1-2|-|TRBV28|-
CASSLTETNYGYTF
TGTGCCAGCAGTTTGACAGAAACTAACTATGGCTACACCTTC
>TRBJ1-3|TRBD1|TRBV10-3|-
CAISGQGGSGNTIYF
TGTGCCATCAGTGGACAGGGAGGTTCTGGAAACACCATATATTTT
>TRBJ2-1|TRBD2|TRBV9|-
CASSSQMGLAGVYNEQFF
TGTGCCAGCAGCTCCCAGATGGGACTAGCGGGGGTATACAATGAGCAGTTCTTC
>TRBJ2-7|-|TRBV7-9|-
CASSLEQGWYGQYF
TGTGCCAGCAGCTTAGAACAGGGCTGGTACGGGCAGTACTTC
>TRBJ2-3|-|TRBV30|-
CAWSADTQYF
TGTGCCTGGAGTGCGGATACGCAGTATTTT
>TRBJ1-2|-|TRBV6-1|-
CASSTGGGWTDGYTF
TGTGCCAGCAGTACGGGAGGAGGGTGGACCGATGGCTACACCTTC
>TRBJ1-3|TRBD1|TRBV7-8|-
CASSFPLRDRALGEGNTIYF
TGTGCCAGCAGCTTCCCCCTCCGGGACAGGGCCCTAGGCGAAGGAAACACCATATATTTT
>TRBJ1-1|-|TRBV18|few
CASSPPMGQNTEAFF
TGTGCCAGCTCACCACCCATGGGACAGAACACTGAAGCTTTCTTT
>TRBJ2-7|-|TRBV7-2|-
CASSYLSYEQYF
TGTGCCAGCAGCTACCTCAGCTACGAGCAGTACTTC
>TRBJ1-1|TRBD1|TRBV29-1|-
CSTRRGQGNTEAFF
TGCAGCACCCGCCGGGGACAGGGGAACACTGAAGCTTTCTTT
>TRBJ2-1|TRBD1|TRBV19|few
CASRQGAWAEQFF
TGTGCCAGCCGACAGGGGGCATGGGCTGAGCAGTTCTTC
>TRBJ2-1|-|TRBV27|-
CASSLGGLQFF
TGTGCCAGCAGTTTAGGGGGACTGCAGTTCTTC
>TRBJ2-2|-|TRBV7-9|-
CASSFDTGELFF
TGTGCCAGCAGCTTCGACACCGGGGAGCTGTTTTTT